This T cell receptor beta chain was recovered during a study of cytotoxic CD8 clonotypes in ibrutinib-treated CLL. In the study overall: Average yields of about 260,000 productive templates and 75,000 to 95,000 productive rearrangements characterized the samples.

Produced via immunoSEQ multiplex PCR; TCRdb's table is partial and in-frame only. This table has approximately 210,000 clones, over 60% appearing once. The germline V gene has CDR1 MNHEY and CDR2 SMNVEV (reference sequence). This CDR3 region has 13 residues. The ends lost 6 bases at V and 2 bases at J; junction bases unmatched: 2. Sample: PBMCs, taken after 24 months of ibrutinib treatment. The sequence was collected from a human donor with chronic lymphocytic leukemia. The chain employs TRBV27 and TRBJ2-7, with TRBD1 matching over 9 bases. The chain's CDR3 is CASRRQGAYEQYF. CDR3 DNA: TGTGCCAGCAGGAGACAGGGGGCCTACGAGCAGTACTTC.